Sequencing of this TCR beta chain was carried out in a study of shared clonotypes between healthy human individuals. Donors were healthy HIV-negative adults without recent acute infections or vaccinations. Study results and limitations: Represented diversity, genetic and exposure-history alike, was limited by few donors. Naive subsets usually exceeded memory subsets in estimated richness.

Generated by immunoSEQ multiplex PCR, the TCRdb table keeps only in-frame clones and is missing some. Here the sample spans a few million clones, 95% being singletons. As for this clone: The antigen is undetermined.

Germline trimming cut 6 bases from V and 0 bases from J; bases unmatched to any gene: 3. This CDR3 region has 16 residues. The germline CDR1 and CDR2 sequences are SGHRS and YFSETQ. V gene TRBV5-1 combines with J gene TRBJ2-6; 10 bases map to TRBD1. Sequences were obtained from naive CD4+ T cells sorted from blood. The subset was: CD45RA+ positively selected. The sequence derives from a man younger than 30 in good health. The CDR3 DNA reads as TGCGCCAGCACGGGACAGGGGTTCTCTGGGGCCAACGTCCTGACTTTC. This encodes CASTGQGFSGANVLTF.